This T cell receptor beta chain was identified during a study of tumor-infiltrating lymphocytes in primary liver carcinoma. Regarding this clonotype: A read error may produce the germline difference seen at one junction end.

Looked up from germline, CDR1 is SGHAT and CDR2 is FQNNGV. The CDR3 has 16 residues. Investigators took RNA and DNA out together from roughly 21-30 mg of unsorted bulk tissue. Surgical resection was the treatment these patients received for primary liver carcinoma. TCR beta cDNA was reverse-transcribed from around 0.55 ug of total RNA. The reaction used a constant-region primer and ProtoScript II reverse transcriptase. Slightly modified ARM-PCR with three nested multiplex PCR rounds yielded TCR beta libraries. Researchers ran the first two PCR rounds for ten to eleven cycles each with TRBV1-TRBV30 forward primers and a C-beta reverse primer. TCRdb re-called the multiplex PCR reads through MiXCR, storing one row per CDR3 protein. In the table there are 45,000 or so distinct CDR3 sequences, approximately 82% of which are singletons.

The J gene is TRBJ2-1, the V gene TRBV11-2; D tentatively reads TRBD1 or TRBD2 (5 bases each). The sequence came from a young woman with primary liver carcinoma and hepatitis B virus infection. Sequencing input: tumor-adjacent normal liver tissue. CDR3 protein: CASGLGVGVRYNEQFF. The CDR3 nucleotides read TGTGCCAGCGGCTTAGGGGTGGGGGTGCGGTACAATGAGCAGTTCTTC.